This section outlines one T cell receptor (beta chain) sequence together with its context. Trimming cost V 5 bases and J 1 base, with 16 bases left between them. Looked up from germline, CDR1 is SEHNR and CDR2 is FQNEAQ (reference sequence). The CDR3 sequence is 16 residues long. The source of the sample is a study of T cell changes during pregnancy in multiple sclerosis. The data were produced by immunoSEQ multiplex PCR, yet TCRdb's version contains in-frame clones alone and is incomplete. Of about 70,000 clones in the sample, about 92% were seen once. Sequencing was performed on CD8+ T cells from peripheral blood mononuclear cells, taken in the third trimester of pregnancy. The V call is TRBV7-9, the J call TRBJ2-3, with D perhaps TRBD2 (7 bases). This sequence was found in a female donor in good health, enrolled as a control in a pregnancy study. The CDR3 sequence is CASSRLAKGGTDTQYF. DNA of the CDR3: TGTGCCAGCAGCCGACTAGCTAAGGGGGGCACAGATACGCAGTATTTT.